This TCR beta chain was observed in a study of OX40 agonist ivuxolimab in advanced cancers. In the study overall: Dose-escalation patients had hepatocellular carcinoma, melanoma, renal cell or head and neck cancer.

Concerning this clone: Its antigen is currently unknown. One end of the junction fails to match germline, which may point to a read error.

The CDR3 length is 17 residues. Per germline, CDR1 SGHRS and CDR2 YFSETQ. Points from the study as a whole: Expanded clones were, on average, more numerous in CD8+ T cells than in CD4+. Clonal expansion in partial responders at 0.1-3.0 mg/kg ranked among the lowest.

The cohort excluded patients with autoimmune disease history or systemic immunosuppression. The assay was immunoSEQ multiplex PCR, and TCRdb's table has in-frame clones only and misses some. The sample carries more than 40,000 clones, approximately 88% recorded once. The source material was CD4+ or CD8+ T cells sorted from blood, sampled in a trial of the OX40 agonist ivuxolimab. The chain is built from TRBV5-1 and TRBJ1-6; weak D call: TRBD1 (6 bases). The receptor was derived from an adult with an advanced solid tumor such as melanoma, head and neck, liver or kidney cancer. The chain's CDR3 is CASSLAEAQGYNSPLHF. CDR3 bases: TGCGCCAGCAGCTTGGCTGAGGCACAGGGATATAATTCGCCCCTCCACTTT.